These 25 T cell receptor beta chains originate from one sample sequenced in a study of blood T cell repertoires in COVID-19. Repertoires were generated with immunoSEQ multiplex PCR, while TCRdb's copy carries only in-frame clones and drops some. The table shows about 250,000 clones, with approximately 85% occurring only once. The specimen was peripheral blood. All receptors derive from a man aged 50-59 years with COVID-19, enrolled during active disease.

The chain recombines TRBV28 with TRBJ2-7; 7 nucleotides agree with TRBD1. This CDR3 has 16 amino acids. The V gene end was trimmed by 5 bases and the J gene end by 3 bases; junction bases not matched to a gene: 13. The germline CDR1 and CDR2 sequences are MDHEN and SYDVKM. DNA for the CDR3: TGTGCCAGCAGTCCACTGACAGGGTTGGTATACTACGAGCAGTACTTC. This encodes CASSPLTGLVYYEQYF.

The rearrangement uses TRBV7-3 and TRBJ1-1, with 11 nucleotides matching TRBD1. V lost 0 bases, J lost 5 bases, and 2 bases stayed unmatched. Germline V lookup: CDR1 SGHTA, CDR2 FQGTGA. The CDR3 is made up of 15 amino acids. As DNA, the CDR3 is TGTGCCAGCAGCTTAACGGACAGGGGGCGAACTGAAGCTTTCTTT. It specifies CASSLTDRGRTEAFF.

This clone was detected only a few times. The chain links TRBV5-4 to TRBJ2-7, with 7 bases fitting TRBD1. With V trimmed by 2 bases and J by 1 base, 6 bases remained unmatched. The CDR3 is made up of 15 amino acids. Germline lookup yields CDR1 SGHNT and CDR2 YYREEE (reference sequence). CDR3: CASSFGTAKSYEQYF. DNA of the CDR3: TGTGCCAGCAGCTTTGGGACAGCTAAATCCTACGAGCAGTACTTC. The complete variable domain, with remaining parts taken from reference TRBV5-4 and TRBJ2-7, reads ETGVTQSPTHLIKTRGQQVTLRCSSQSGHNTVSWYQQALGQGPQFIFQYYREEENGRGNFPPRFSGLQFPNYSSELNVNALELDDSALYLCASSFGTAKSYEQYFGPGTRLTVT.

The V call is TRBV7-9, the J call TRBJ2-2, with 8 bases fitting TRBD1. With V trimmed by 8 bases and J by 1 base, 6 bases remained unmatched. Germline V gives CDR1 SEHNR, CDR2 FQNEAQ (reference sequence). This CDR3 has 15 residues. In DNA, the CDR3 is TGTGCCAGCTTGTCGGACAGGGAGAACACCGGGGAGCTGTTTTTT. Protein product: CASLSDRENTGELFF.

The chain carries TRBV7-3 and TRBJ1-6, with a weak D call TRBD1 (6 bases). Trimming removed 3 bases at V and 7 bases at J, with 13 bases between. CDR3 length: 15 residues. Looked up from germline, CDR1 is SGHTA and CDR2 is FQGTGA. CDR3 residues: CASSFSGEGNSPLHF. The CDR3 DNA follows: TGTGCCAGCAGCTTTTCAGGGGAGGGCAATTCACCCCTCCACTTT.

This chain connects TRBV25-1 to TRBJ2-7, with 8 positions matching TRBD1. The CDR3 has 14 residues. V was pared by 6 bases and J by 6 bases, with 10 bases of the junction left unmatched. Germline CDR1 is MGHDK and CDR2 is SYGVNS. DNA of the CDR3: TGTGCCAGCAGAAGGGACAGGTACCTCGGCGAGCAGTACTTC. Its protein product is CASRRDRYLGEQYF.

This clone was detected a few times. V usage is TRBV27 and J usage is TRBJ1-2; a weak D match, TRBD1 (6 bases). Per germline, CDR1 MNHEY and CDR2 SMNVEV (reference sequence). CDR3 length equals 14 residues. V was shortened by 4 bases and J by 2 bases, with 11 bases between the two germline ends. The CDR3 DNA reads as TGTGCCAGCAGTTCCATGCAGGGGAACTATGGCTACACCTTC. Its translation is CASSSMQGNYGYTF.

This chain joins TRBV7-3 and TRBJ2-3, with 8 bases fitting TRBD2. CDR3 size: 16 residues. V was clipped by 2 bases and J by 4 bases; unmatched bases: 8. Germline CDR1 is SGHTA and CDR2 is FQGTGA. The DNA of the CDR3 is TGTGCCAGCAGCTTATGGACTAGCAGTCCTCCAGATACGCAGTATTTT. It encodes CASSLWTSSPPDTQYF.

The chain has TRBV29-1 and TRBJ1-4; unclear D gene. Trimming stripped 6 bases from V and 2 bases from J, with 16 bases between. The CDR3 has 15 amino acids. Germline assignment: CDR1 SQVTM and CDR2 ANQGSEA. Written as DNA, the CDR3 is TGCAGCGTAAGACCGGGATCTACGACTAATGAAAAACTGTTTTTT. Amino acid sequence: CSVRPGSTTNEKLFF.

The V gene is TRBV2, the J gene TRBJ2-2; TRBD1 matches 7 bases. CDR1 SNHLY and CDR2 FYNNEI come from the germline V gene. After removal of 0 bases from V and 7 bases from J, the junction contained 5 bases not matched to a gene. The CDR3 sequence is 15 residues long. CDR3 amino acids: CASSEALRGLGELFF. The DNA for the CDR3 is TGTGCCAGCAGTGAAGCGCTTAGGGGGCTCGGGGAGCTGTTTTTT. Drawing the rest from reference TRBV2 and TRBJ2-2, the complete variable domain is EPEVTQTPSHQVTQMGQEVILRCVPISNHLYFYWYRQILGQKVEFLVSFYNNEISEKSEIFDDQFSVERPDGSNFTLKIRSTKLEDSAMYFCASSEALRGLGELFFGEGSRLTVL.

The chain is built from TRBV7-9 and TRBJ2-3; 8 bases align to TRBD1. J was trimmed by 9 bases and V by 4 bases; bases with no gene match: 9. Per germline, CDR1 SEHNR and CDR2 FQNEAQ (reference sequence). The CDR3 spans 14 residues. The DNA of the CDR3 is TGTGCCAGCAGCTCAGGGGGCCTGCAAGGAACGCAGTATTTT. This gives the protein CASSSGGLQGTQYF.

The V call is TRBV19, the J call TRBJ1-3; D remains ambiguous. The CDR3 consists of 14 residues. Trimming took off 5 bases at V and 2 bases at J, with 10 bases between the two ends. Germline CDR1 LNHDA, CDR2 SQIVND (reference sequence). The CDR3 sequence: CASSPTGTGNTIYF. CDR3 in DNA: TGTGCCAGTAGTCCTACGGGTACTGGAAACACCATATATTTT.

The chain recombines TRBV3-1 (or the pseudogene TRBV3-2) with TRBJ1-5; D unresolved. CDR3 length: 12 residues. Germline V CDR1 and CDR2: LGHDT, YNNKEL (reference sequence). Trimming cost V 5 bases and J 5 bases, with 7 bases left between them. The CDR3 DNA follows: TGTGCCAGCAGCGAAAGAGATCAGCCCCAGCATTTT. Amino acids: CASSERDQPQHF.

The chain has TRBV5-1 and TRBJ1-4, with TRBD1 as a possible D gene (6 bases). V gave up 4 bases and J gave up 5 bases, with 21 bases separating them. This CDR3 has 17 residues. Germline CDR1 is SGHRS and CDR2 is YFSETQ. CDR3 coding DNA: TGCGCCAGCAGCCCCAATACACAGGGAAGGGGAAATGAAAAACTGTTTTTT. The encoded protein is CASSPNTQGRGNEKLFF.

The V gene is TRBV2, the J gene TRBJ2-2; 10 nucleotides align to TRBD1. Germline loops: CDR1 SNHLY, CDR2 FYNNEI. The CDR3 is 16 amino acids. With V trimmed by 6 bases and J by 0 bases, 4 bases remained unmatched. Written as DNA, the CDR3 is TGTGCCAGCAGAGCCGGGACAGGGGCGAACACCGGGGAGCTGTTTTTT. This translates into CASRAGTGANTGELFF.

The chain carries TRBV5-6 and TRBJ2-1; 10 nucleotides line up with TRBD2. With V trimmed by 1 base and J by 2 bases, 6 bases remained unmatched. Germline assignment: CDR1 SGHDT and CDR2 YYEEEE. The CDR3 length is 17 residues. The CDR3 DNA reads TGTGCCAGCAGCTTGCCTAGCGGGGGCGATGCCTACAATGAGCAGTTCTTC. As protein: CASSLPSGGDAYNEQFF.

This rearrangement joins TRBV11-2 to TRBJ1-1; 7 nucleotides line up with TRBD1. V shed 3 bases and J 0 bases; nucleotides not matched to a gene: 1. This CDR3 has 14 residues. CDR1 and CDR2 (germline): SGHAT, FQNNGV. The CDR3 DNA reads TGTGCCAGCAGCTTGGGACAGTTGAACACTGAAGCTTTCTTT. Its protein is CASSLGQLNTEAFF. The full variable domain, with the rest looked up from reference TRBV11-2 and TRBJ1-1, is EAGVAQSPRYKIIEKRQSVAFWCNPISGHATLYWYQQILGQGPKLLIQFQNNGVVDDSQLPKDRFSAERLKGVDSTLKIQPAKLEDSAVYLCASSLGQLNTEAFFGQGTRLTVV.

V usage is TRBV19 and J usage is TRBJ1-5, with D unresolved. Germline-derived CDR1 and CDR2 are LNHDA and SQIVND (reference sequence). The CDR3 totals 13 residues. V lost 6 bases and J 11 bases, leaving 17 bases between the germline ends. Here the CDR3 reads CASSGSSVGAQHF. Here the CDR3 DNA reads TGTGCCAGTAGCGGTAGCTCCGTCGGGGCCCAGCATTTT.

This chain uses TRBV28 with TRBJ1-2, with 7 bases that match TRBD1. The CDR3 is made up of 15 amino acids. Germline lookup yields CDR1 MDHEN and CDR2 SYDVKM. J gave up 4 bases and V 6 bases, and 11 bases lay outside the gene matches. The CDR3 bases are TGTGCCAGCAGAAACACAGGGGTTAGGAGCTATGGCTACACCTTC. Protein product: CASRNTGVRSYGYTF.

The chain has TRBV5-5 and TRBJ1-4, with TRBD1 matching 9 bases. This CDR3 spans 15 amino acids. CDR1 and CDR2 (germline): SGHKS, YYEKEE (reference sequence). With 2 bases clipped from V and 6 bases from J, the junction kept 5 bases outside the gene matches. The CDR3 spells CASSLWGQGYEKLFF. As DNA, the CDR3 is TGTGCCAGCAGCTTATGGGGACAGGGTTATGAAAAACTGTTTTTT.

This clone occurred once. The chain carries TRBV24-1 and TRBJ2-1, with no clear D. Trimming took 0 bases from V and 13 from J, leaving 12 bases between them. Germline V gene sequence: CDR1 KGHDR, CDR2 SFDVKD. CDR3 length equals 13 residues. CDR3 sequence reads: CATSDLFLSFQFF. As DNA, the CDR3 is TGTGCCACCAGTGATTTGTTTCTGAGTTTCCAGTTCTTC.

This chain uses TRBV6-5 with TRBJ2-7; a weak D match, TRBD1 (5 bases). Germline V gives CDR1 MNHEY, CDR2 SVGAGI. V lost 0 bases to trimming and J lost 2 bases, with 8 bases between them. CDR3 length: 14 amino acids. As DNA, the CDR3 is TGTGCCAGCAGTTACTCTTACAGGCCCTACGAGCAGTACTTC. Encoded protein: CASSYSYRPYEQYF.

This rearrangement joins TRBV3-1 (or the pseudogene TRBV3-2) to TRBJ1-2; 9 positions agree with TRBD1. Germline V gene sequence: CDR1 LGHDT, CDR2 YNNKEL (reference sequence). The CDR3 contains 15 residues. Trimming removed 1 base from V and 9 bases from J; junction bases left unmatched: 9. Here the CDR3 DNA reads TGTGCCAGCAGCCAAGGATCAACAGGGGGCTGGAGCTACACCTTC. Protein product: CASSQGSTGGWSYTF.

The genes are TRBV6-5 and TRBJ1-5; 8 nucleotides align to TRBD1. Germline lookup yields CDR1 MNHEY and CDR2 SVGAGI. Trimming cost V 6 bases and J 2 bases; bases outside gene matches: 3. The CDR3 runs 14 residues. CDR3 sequence reads: CASSGTGGNQPQHF. Here the CDR3 DNA reads TGTGCCAGCAGCGGGACAGGCGGCAATCAGCCCCAGCATTTT.

V usage is TRBV28 and J usage is TRBJ2-7, with 8 bases fitting TRBD1. The CDR3 runs 13 residues. Germline loops: CDR1 MDHEN, CDR2 SYDVKM. After removal of 7 bases from V and 3 bases from J, the junction contained 5 bases not matched to a gene. The CDR3 coding sequence is TGTGCCAGCACCTCAGGGGGCATCTACGAGCAGTACTTC. This encodes CASTSGGIYEQYF.